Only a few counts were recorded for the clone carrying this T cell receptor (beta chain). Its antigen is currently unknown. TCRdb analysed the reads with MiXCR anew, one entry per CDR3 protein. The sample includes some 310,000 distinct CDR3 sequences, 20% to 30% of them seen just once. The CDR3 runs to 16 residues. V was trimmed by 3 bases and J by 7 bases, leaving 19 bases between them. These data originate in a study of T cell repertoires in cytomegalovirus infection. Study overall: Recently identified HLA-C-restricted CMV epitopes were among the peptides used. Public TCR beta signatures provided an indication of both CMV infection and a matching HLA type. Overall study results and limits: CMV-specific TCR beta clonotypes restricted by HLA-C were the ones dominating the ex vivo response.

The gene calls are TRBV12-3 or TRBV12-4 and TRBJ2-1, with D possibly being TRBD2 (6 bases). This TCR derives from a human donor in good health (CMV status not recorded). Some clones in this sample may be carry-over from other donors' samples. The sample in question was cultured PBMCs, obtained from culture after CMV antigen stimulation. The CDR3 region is CASSFTGGERVNEQFF. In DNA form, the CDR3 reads TGTGCCAGCAGTTTCACCGGCGGGGAGCGTGTGAATGAGCAGTTCTTC.